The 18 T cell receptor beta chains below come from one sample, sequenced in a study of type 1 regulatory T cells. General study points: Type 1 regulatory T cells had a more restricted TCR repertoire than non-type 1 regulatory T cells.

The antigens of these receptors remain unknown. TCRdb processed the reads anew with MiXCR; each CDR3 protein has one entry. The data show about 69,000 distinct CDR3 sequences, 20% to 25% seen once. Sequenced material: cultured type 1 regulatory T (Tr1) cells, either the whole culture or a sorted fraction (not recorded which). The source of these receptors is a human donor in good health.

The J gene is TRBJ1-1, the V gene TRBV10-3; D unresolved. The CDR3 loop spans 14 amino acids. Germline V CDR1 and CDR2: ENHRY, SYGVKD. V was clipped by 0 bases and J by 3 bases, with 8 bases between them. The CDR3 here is CAISESKLDTEAFF. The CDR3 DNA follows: TGTGCCATCAGTGAGTCGAAACTGGACACTGAAGCTTTCTTT.

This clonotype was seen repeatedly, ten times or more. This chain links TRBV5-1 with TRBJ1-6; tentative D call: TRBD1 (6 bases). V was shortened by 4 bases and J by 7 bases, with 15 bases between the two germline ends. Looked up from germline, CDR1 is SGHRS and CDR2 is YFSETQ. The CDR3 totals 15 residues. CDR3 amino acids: CASSVYREGNSPLHF. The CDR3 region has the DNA TGCGCCAGCAGCGTCTACAGGGAAGGAAATTCACCCCTCCACTTT.

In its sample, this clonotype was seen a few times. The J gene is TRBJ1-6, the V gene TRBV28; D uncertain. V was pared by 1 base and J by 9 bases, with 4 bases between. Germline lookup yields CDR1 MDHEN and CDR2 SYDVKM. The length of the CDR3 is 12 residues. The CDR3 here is CASSLSVSPLHF. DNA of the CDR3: TGTGCCAGCAGTTTATCGGTTTCACCCCTCCACTTT.

This chain's CDR3 is CASSLDRAEQPQHF. As DNA, the CDR3 is TGTGCCAGCTCACTGGACAGGGCGGAACAGCCCCAGCATTTT. The J gene is TRBJ1-5, the V gene TRBV18, with 8 bases matching TRBD1. After removal of 4 bases from V and 7 bases from J, the junction contained 6 bases not matched to a gene. Germline V gene data show CDR1 as KGHSH and CDR2 as LQKENI. The CDR3 length is 14 residues.

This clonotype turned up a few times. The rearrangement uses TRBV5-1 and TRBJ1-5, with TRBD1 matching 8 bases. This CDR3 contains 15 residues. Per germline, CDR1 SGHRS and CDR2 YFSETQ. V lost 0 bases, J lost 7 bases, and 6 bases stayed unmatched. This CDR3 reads CASSLGQGAEQPQHF. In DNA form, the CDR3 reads TGCGCCAGCAGCTTGGGCCAGGGGGCCGAACAGCCCCAGCATTTT. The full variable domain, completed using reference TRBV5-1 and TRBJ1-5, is KAGVTQTPRYLIKTRGQQVTLSCSPISGHRSVSWYQQTPGQGLQFLFEYFSETQRNKGNFPGRFSGRQFSNSRSEMNVSTLELGDSALYLCASSLGQGAEQPQHFGDGTRLSIL.

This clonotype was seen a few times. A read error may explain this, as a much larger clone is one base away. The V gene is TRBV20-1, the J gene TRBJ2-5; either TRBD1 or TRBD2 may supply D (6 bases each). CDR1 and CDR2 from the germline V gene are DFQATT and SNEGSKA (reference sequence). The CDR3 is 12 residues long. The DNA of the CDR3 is TGCAGTGAAGCGGAGGGGGGAGAGGCCCAGTACTTC. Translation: CSEAEGGEAQYF.

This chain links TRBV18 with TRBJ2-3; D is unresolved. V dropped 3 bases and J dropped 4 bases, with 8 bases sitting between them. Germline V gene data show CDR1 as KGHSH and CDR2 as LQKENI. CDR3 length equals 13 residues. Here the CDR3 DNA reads TGTGCCAGCTCACCCTCTACCGCAGATACGCAGTATTTT. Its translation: CASSPSTADTQYF.

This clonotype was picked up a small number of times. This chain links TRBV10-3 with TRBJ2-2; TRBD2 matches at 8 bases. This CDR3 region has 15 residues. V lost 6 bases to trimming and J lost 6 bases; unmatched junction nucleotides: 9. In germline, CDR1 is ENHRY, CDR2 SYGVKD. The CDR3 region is CAISQTSDSAGELFF. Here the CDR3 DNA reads TGTGCCATCAGCCAGACTAGCGATTCAGCCGGGGAGCTGTTTTTT.

CDR3 coding DNA: TGTGCCAGCACCTTAGCGGGAGGGCCGGGAAATGAGCAGTTCTTC. Its protein product is CASTLAGGPGNEQFF. The chain employs TRBV12-3 or TRBV12-4 and TRBJ2-1; 11 bases fit TRBD2. Trimming at V came to 7 bases and at J to 7 bases, leaving 9 bases not matched to a gene. The CDR3 is 15 amino acids.

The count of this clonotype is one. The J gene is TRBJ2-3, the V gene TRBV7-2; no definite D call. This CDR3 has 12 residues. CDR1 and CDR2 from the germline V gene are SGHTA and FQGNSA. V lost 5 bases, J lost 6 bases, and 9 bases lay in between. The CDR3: CASSGPGDTQYF. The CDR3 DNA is TGTGCCAGCAGCGGACCGGGCGATACGCAGTATTTT. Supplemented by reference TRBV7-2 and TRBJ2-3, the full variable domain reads GAGVSQSPSNKVTEKGKDVELRCDPISGHTALYWYRQSLGQGLEFLIYFQGNSAPDKSGLPSDRFSAERTGGSVSTLTIQRTQQEDSAVYLCASSGPGDTQYFGPGTRLTVL.

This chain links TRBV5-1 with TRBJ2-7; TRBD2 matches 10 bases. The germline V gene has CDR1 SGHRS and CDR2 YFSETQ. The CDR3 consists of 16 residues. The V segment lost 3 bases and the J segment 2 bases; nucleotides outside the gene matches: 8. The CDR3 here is CASSSGALAGTYEQYF. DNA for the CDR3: TGCGCCAGCAGCTCGGGCGCACTAGCGGGGACCTACGAGCAGTACTTC.

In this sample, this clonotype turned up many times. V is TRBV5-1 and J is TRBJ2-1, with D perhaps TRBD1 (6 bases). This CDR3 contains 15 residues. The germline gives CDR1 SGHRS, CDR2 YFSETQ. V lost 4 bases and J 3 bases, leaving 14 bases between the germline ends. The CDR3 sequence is CASSLIGQNYNEQFF. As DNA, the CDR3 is TGCGCCAGCAGCCTCATCGGACAGAACTACAATGAGCAGTTCTTC.

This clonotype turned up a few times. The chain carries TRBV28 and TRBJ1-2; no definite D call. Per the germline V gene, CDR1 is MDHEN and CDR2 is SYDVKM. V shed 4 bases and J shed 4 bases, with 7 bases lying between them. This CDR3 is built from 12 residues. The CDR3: CASSYRSYGYTF. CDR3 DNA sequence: TGTGCCAGCAGTTACCGCAGCTATGGCTACACCTTC.

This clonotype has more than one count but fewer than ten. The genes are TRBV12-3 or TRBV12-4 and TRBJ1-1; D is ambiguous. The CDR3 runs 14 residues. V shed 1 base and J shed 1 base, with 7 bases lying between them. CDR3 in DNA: TGTGCCAGCAGTTTAGTTAATCCGAACACTGAAGCTTTCTTT. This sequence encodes CASSLVNPNTEAFF.

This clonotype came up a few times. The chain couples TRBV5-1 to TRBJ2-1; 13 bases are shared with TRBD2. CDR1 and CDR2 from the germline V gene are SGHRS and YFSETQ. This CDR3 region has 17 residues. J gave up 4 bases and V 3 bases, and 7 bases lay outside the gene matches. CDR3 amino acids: CASSSGLAGDIYNEQFF. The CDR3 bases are TGCGCCAGCAGCTCAGGACTAGCGGGAGATATTTACAATGAGCAGTTCTTC. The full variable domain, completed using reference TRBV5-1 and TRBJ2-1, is KAGVTQTPRYLIKTRGQQVTLSCSPISGHRSVSWYQQTPGQGLQFLFEYFSETQRNKGNFPGRFSGRQFSNSRSEMNVSTLELGDSALYLCASSSGLAGDIYNEQFFGPGTRLTVL.

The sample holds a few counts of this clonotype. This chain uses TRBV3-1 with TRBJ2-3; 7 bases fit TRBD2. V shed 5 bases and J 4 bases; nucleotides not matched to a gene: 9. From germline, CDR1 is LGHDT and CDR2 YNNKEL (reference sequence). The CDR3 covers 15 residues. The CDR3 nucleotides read TGTGCCAGCAGCGGGGCCGGGAGGACGGCAGATACGCAGTATTTT. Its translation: CASSGAGRTADTQYF.

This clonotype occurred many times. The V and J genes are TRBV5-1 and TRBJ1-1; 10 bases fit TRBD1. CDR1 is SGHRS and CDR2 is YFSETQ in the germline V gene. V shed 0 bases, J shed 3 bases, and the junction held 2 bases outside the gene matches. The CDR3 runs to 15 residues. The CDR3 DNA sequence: TGCGCCAGCAGCTTGGCCGGACAGGGGGACACTGAAGCTTTCTTT. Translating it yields CASSLAGQGDTEAFF.

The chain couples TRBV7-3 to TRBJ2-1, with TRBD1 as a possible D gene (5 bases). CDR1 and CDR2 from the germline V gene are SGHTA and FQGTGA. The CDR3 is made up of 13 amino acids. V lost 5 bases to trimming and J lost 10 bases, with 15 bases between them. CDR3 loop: CASSAGAAREQFF. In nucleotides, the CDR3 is TGTGCCAGCAGCGCTGGGGCGGCCAGGGAGCAGTTCTTC.